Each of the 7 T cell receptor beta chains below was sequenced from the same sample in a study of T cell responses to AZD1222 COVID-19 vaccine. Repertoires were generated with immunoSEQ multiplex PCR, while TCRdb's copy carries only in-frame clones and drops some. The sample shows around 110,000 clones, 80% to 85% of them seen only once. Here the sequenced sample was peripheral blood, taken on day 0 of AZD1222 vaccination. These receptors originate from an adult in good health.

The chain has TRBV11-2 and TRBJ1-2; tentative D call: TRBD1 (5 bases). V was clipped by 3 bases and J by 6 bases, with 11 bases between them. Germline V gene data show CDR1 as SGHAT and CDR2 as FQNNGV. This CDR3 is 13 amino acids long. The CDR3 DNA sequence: TGTGCCAGCAGCTTGCGTCAGGGAGATGGCTACACCTTC. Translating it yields CASSLRQGDGYTF.

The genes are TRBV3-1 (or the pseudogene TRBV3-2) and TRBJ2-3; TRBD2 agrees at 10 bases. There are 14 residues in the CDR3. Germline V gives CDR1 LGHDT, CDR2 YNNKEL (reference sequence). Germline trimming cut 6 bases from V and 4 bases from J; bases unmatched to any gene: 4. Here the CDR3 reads CASSTSGVSDTQYF. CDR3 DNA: TGTGCCAGCAGTACTAGCGGGGTCTCAGATACGCAGTATTTT.

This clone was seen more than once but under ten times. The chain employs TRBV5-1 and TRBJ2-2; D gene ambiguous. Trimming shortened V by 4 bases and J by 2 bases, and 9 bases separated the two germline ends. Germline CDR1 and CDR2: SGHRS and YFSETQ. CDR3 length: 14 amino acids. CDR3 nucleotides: TGCGCCAGCAGCCCGACAATAAACACCGGGGAGCTGTTTTTT. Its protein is CASSPTINTGELFF.

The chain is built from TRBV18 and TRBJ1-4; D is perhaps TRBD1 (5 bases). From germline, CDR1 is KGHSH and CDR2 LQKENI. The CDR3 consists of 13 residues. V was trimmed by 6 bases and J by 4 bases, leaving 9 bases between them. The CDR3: CASSQGDNEKLFF. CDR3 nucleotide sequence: TGTGCCAGCTCCCAAGGGGATAATGAAAAACTGTTTTTT. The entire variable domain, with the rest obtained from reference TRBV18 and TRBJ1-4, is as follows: NAGVMQNPRHLVRRRGQEARLRCSPMKGHSHVYWYRQLPEEGLKFMVYLQKENIIDESGMPKERFSAEFPKEGPSILRIQQVVRGDSAAYFCASSQGDNEKLFFGSGTQLSVL.

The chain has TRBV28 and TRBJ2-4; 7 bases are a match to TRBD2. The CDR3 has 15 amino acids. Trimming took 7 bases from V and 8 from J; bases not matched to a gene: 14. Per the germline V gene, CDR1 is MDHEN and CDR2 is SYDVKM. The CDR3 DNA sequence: TGTGCCAGCAACGCCTGGGGGGGGTCACCCGACATTCAGTACTTC. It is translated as CASNAWGGSPDIQYF.

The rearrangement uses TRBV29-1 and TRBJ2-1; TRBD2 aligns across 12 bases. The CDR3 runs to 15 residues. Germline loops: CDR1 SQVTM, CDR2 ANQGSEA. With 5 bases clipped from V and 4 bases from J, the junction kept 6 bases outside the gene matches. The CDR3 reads CSVLQGLAGYNEQFF. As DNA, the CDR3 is TGCAGCGTTCTCCAAGGACTAGCGGGATACAATGAGCAGTTCTTC.

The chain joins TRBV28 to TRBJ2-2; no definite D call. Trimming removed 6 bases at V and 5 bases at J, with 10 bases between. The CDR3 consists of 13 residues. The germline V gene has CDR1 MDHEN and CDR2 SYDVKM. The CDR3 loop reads CASRHETTGELFF. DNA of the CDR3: TGTGCCAGCAGACACGAGACTACCGGGGAGCTGTTTTTT.